This entry is about one T cell receptor (beta chain). The sample is drawn from a study of blood T cell repertoires in COVID-19. Across the study: COVID-19 samples from acute and convalescent phases originated in the United States, Italy and Spain. The analysed material was cDNA or gDNA that came from T cells, B-cell-depleted T cells, or PBMCs.

Authors' data handling: Amplification from reference gene primers served as the basis for estimated nucleated cell counts. Generated by immunoSEQ multiplex PCR, the TCRdb table keeps only in-frame clones and is missing some. V and J calls plus clone size are reproduced from that table; the DNA served to infer D and trimming. Of hundreds of thousands of clones in the sample, roughly nine tenths were seen once. This CDR3 has 14 residues. With 2 bases removed from V and 4 bases from J, the gap between germline ends came to 14 bases. Germline values: CDR1 SQVTM, CDR2 ANQGSEA. This chain connects TRBV29-1 to TRBJ2-5; the D gene is possibly TRBD2 (5 bases). This sequence originates from a woman in her thirties with COVID-19, enrolled during active disease. Sequencing input: peripheral blood. The chain's CDR3 is CSVELANRGETQYF. CDR3 sequence (DNA): TGCAGCGTTGAATTGGCTAACCGGGGAGAGACCCAGTACTTC.